Presented here are 20 T cell receptor beta chains from one specimen sequenced in a study of shared clonotypes between healthy human individuals. Naive CD8 cells lacked CD45RO and underwent positive selection for CCR7, leaving out terminally differentiated effector memory CD45RA+ cells. Clones were read by immunoSEQ multiplex PCR, and TCRdb kept only the in-frame ones, dropping some. The sample lists 1.5 million to 2.5 million clones, about 94% occurring once. Sequencing input: naive CD8+ T cells sorted from blood. The receptors here all came from a man aged 18 to 29 in good health.

The genes are TRBV6-1 and TRBJ2-2; D not resolved. This CDR3 comprises 15 residues. V was trimmed by 1 base and J by 6 bases, leaving 12 bases between them. Germline assignment: CDR1 MNHNS and CDR2 SASEGT. CDR3 in DNA: TGTGCCAGCAGTGAAGGGACCCTCGGTCCCGGGGAGCTGTTTTTT. Its translation: CASSEGTLGPGELFF.

This sequence joins TRBV6-5 and TRBJ1-2; TRBD1 matches 8 bases. Germline V gene sequence: CDR1 MNHEY, CDR2 SVGAGI. Unmatched junction bases numbered 10, after V lost 6 bases and J lost 4 bases. The CDR3 has 15 residues. CDR3 sequence (DNA): TGTGCCAGCAGCCCCTCAGGGGGCGCGGGCTATGGCTACACCTTC. Amino acid sequence: CASSPSGGAGYGYTF.

The rearrangement joins TRBV4-3 to TRBJ2-7, with 7 nucleotides matching TRBD1. Germline values: CDR1 LGHNA, CDR2 YSLEER. Losses at the gene ends were 5 bases for V and 3 bases for J; bases not matched to a gene: 10. There are 15 residues in the CDR3. The CDR3 sequence is CASSAGTESVYEQYF. Written as DNA, the CDR3 is TGCGCCAGCAGCGCTGGGACAGAGAGCGTCTACGAGCAGTACTTC.

This chain connects TRBV5-4 to TRBJ2-3; D is perhaps TRBD1 (5 bases). The germline V and J ends were trimmed by 0 bases and 6 bases, with 11 bases remaining between them. The CDR3 sequence is 14 residues long. Per germline, CDR1 SGHNT and CDR2 YYREEE (reference sequence). In DNA form, the CDR3 reads TGTGCCAGCAGCTTGGGATCTGGGGCGGATACGCAGTATTTT. It translates to CASSLGSGADTQYF. The variable domain in full, completed from reference TRBV5-4 and TRBJ2-3, reads ETGVTQSPTHLIKTRGQQVTLRCSSQSGHNTVSWYQQALGQGPQFIFQYYREEENGRGNFPPRFSGLQFPNYSSELNVNALELDDSALYLCASSLGSGADTQYFGPGTRLTVL.

The chain has TRBV7-8 and TRBJ2-2, with 8 nucleotides matching TRBD2. Germline lookup yields CDR1 SGHVS and CDR2 FQNEAQ. The V gene end was trimmed by 2 bases and the J gene end by 4 bases; junction bases not matched to a gene: 6. This CDR3 is 16 amino acids long. CDR3 loop: CASSLWTGGPTGELFF. Here the CDR3 DNA reads TGTGCCAGCAGCTTATGGACGGGGGGGCCCACCGGGGAGCTGTTTTTT.

The CDR3 loop is CASSFSNSPLHF. CDR3 sequence (DNA): TGTGCCAGCAGTTTCAGTAATTCACCCCTCCACTTT. This rearrangement joins TRBV27 to TRBJ1-6, with D uncertain. The ends were cut back, 3 bases at V and 6 bases at J, with 3 bases in the middle. CDR3 length: 12 residues. Germline CDR1 and CDR2: MNHEY and SMNVEV (reference sequence).

V usage is TRBV7-8 and J usage is TRBJ2-2; 7 bases fit TRBD1. The length of the CDR3 is 17 residues. The germline V gene has CDR1 SGHVS and CDR2 FQNEAQ. The V gene end was trimmed by 5 bases and the J gene end by 3 bases; junction bases not matched to a gene: 12. The DNA of the CDR3 is TGTGCCAGCAGCCCTAAACCCGGGACAGATTACACCGGGGAGCTGTTTTTT. Encoded protein: CASSPKPGTDYTGELFF.

The CDR3 coding sequence is TGTGCCAGCACCACGGGACAGACCTACAATGAGCAGTTCTTC. Protein product: CASTTGQTYNEQFF. The rearrangement uses TRBV2 and TRBJ2-1; TRBD1 agrees at 7 bases. Looked up from germline, CDR1 is SNHLY and CDR2 is FYNNEI. The CDR3 runs to 14 residues. The ends lost 7 bases at V and 2 bases at J; junction bases unmatched: 5.

Details on this clone: Other DNA variants within this sample encode the same CDR3. V gene TRBV5-4 combines with J gene TRBJ1-2; D not certain. CDR1 and CDR2 from the germline V gene are SGHNT and YYREEE (reference sequence). V was cut by 4 bases and J by 5 bases, with 9 bases left in between. This CDR3 has 12 amino acids. The CDR3 region is CASSVDGYGYTF. CDR3 sequence (DNA): TGTGCCAGCAGCGTCGACGGGTATGGCTACACCTTC.

The V gene is TRBV7-9, the J gene TRBJ2-2; perhaps TRBD2 as D (6 bases). The CDR3 runs to 13 residues. Germline V gene data show CDR1 as SEHNR and CDR2 as FQNEAQ (reference sequence). V was clipped by 5 bases and J by 7 bases, with 11 bases between them. CDR3 region: CASSPPGVGELFF. In DNA, the CDR3 is TGTGCCAGCAGCCCCCCGGGGGTCGGGGAGCTGTTTTTT.

V usage is TRBV13 and J usage is TRBJ2-7, with 10 bases lining up with TRBD1. Germline trimming cut 5 bases from V and 6 bases from J; bases unmatched to any gene: 4. CDR1 and CDR2 (germline): PRHDT, FYEKMQ (reference sequence). The CDR3 totals 13 residues. The CDR3 here is CASSQGQGIEQYF. CDR3 DNA sequence: TGTGCCAGCAGCCAGGGACAGGGGATCGAGCAGTACTTC.

The chain couples TRBV27 to TRBJ2-7; 9 bases match TRBD1. Germline CDR1 is MNHEY and CDR2 is SMNVEV (reference sequence). The V and J ends lost 6 bases and 5 bases, in that order; junction bases with no gene match: 11. The CDR3 runs 15 residues. As DNA, the CDR3 is TGTGCCAGCAGCGAATCGGGACAGGGCTTCCACGAGCAGTACTTC. Amino acid sequence: CASSESGQGFHEQYF.

This chain links TRBV10-3 with TRBJ2-7; D unclear. V was shortened by 10 bases and J by 6 bases, with 13 bases between the two germline ends. CDR1 and CDR2 from the germline V gene are ENHRY and SYGVKD. This CDR3 is 11 amino acids long. The chain's CDR3 is CATAGQGEQYF. The CDR3 nucleotides read TGTGCCACCGCCGGGCAAGGCGAGCAGTACTTC.

This clone was found many times. This sequence joins TRBV6-1 and TRBJ2-7; the match to TRBD1 covers 9 bases. CDR3 size: 15 residues. Looked up from germline, CDR1 is MNHNS and CDR2 is SASEGT. With 1 base clipped from V and 5 bases from J, the junction kept 6 bases outside the gene matches. The CDR3 nucleotides read TGTGCCAGCAGTGAAGACACAGGGGGCCACAACGAGCAGTACTTC. It is translated as CASSEDTGGHNEQYF.

This clone was picked up one time. The V call is TRBV7-9, the J call TRBJ2-1; D is uncertain. Germline V gives CDR1 SEHNR, CDR2 FQNEAQ (reference sequence). V lost 0 bases and J 10 bases, leaving 7 bases between the germline ends. The CDR3 loop spans 12 amino acids. CDR3 in amino acids: CASSLAPTEQFF. The CDR3 bases are TGTGCCAGCAGCTTAGCGCCGACGGAGCAGTTCTTC.

The chain recombines TRBV9 with TRBJ2-2; TRBD1 agrees at 9 bases. The germline CDR1 and CDR2 sequences are SGDLS and YYNGEE. Trimming at V came to 6 bases and at J to 6 bases, leaving 12 bases not matched to a gene. This CDR3 is built from 16 residues. The CDR3 DNA is TGTGCCAGCACCTGGAGCCGGGACAGGGCCTCCGGGGAGCTGTTTTTT. It is translated as CASTWSRDRASGELFF.

V gene TRBV4-3 combines with J gene TRBJ2-7, with D possibly being TRBD1 or TRBD2 (6 bases each). V shed 0 bases and J shed 6 bases, with 9 bases lying between them. This CDR3 region has 13 residues. Germline V gene lookup returns CDR1 LGHNA and CDR2 YSLEER. CDR3 protein: CASSQDSGAEQYF. The CDR3 DNA reads as TGCGCCAGCAGCCAAGATTCGGGGGCCGAGCAGTACTTC.

The rearrangement uses TRBV5-1 and TRBJ2-1; 8 positions agree with TRBD2. Germline assignment: CDR1 SGHRS and CDR2 YFSETQ. The CDR3 length is 13 residues. V lost 2 bases, J lost 5 bases, and 0 bases stayed unmatched. This CDR3 is CASSFSGDNEQFF. The CDR3 bases are TGCGCCAGCAGCTTTAGCGGGGACAATGAGCAGTTCTTC.

Details on this clone: Other nucleotide sequences in the sample specify the same CDR3. The chain joins TRBV5-4 to TRBJ2-7; TRBD1 aligns across 8 bases. V lost 3 bases and J lost 4; bases outside the gene matches: 6. The CDR3 is 14 amino acids. CDR1 and CDR2 from the germline V gene are SGHNT and YYREEE (reference sequence). The CDR3 loop reads CASSSGQGSYEQYF. CDR3 in DNA: TGTGCCAGCAGCTCCGGACAGGGATCGTACGAGCAGTACTTC.

The rearrangement links TRBV6-5 to TRBJ2-5; D is tentatively TRBD1 or TRBD2 (5 bases each). Germline assignment: CDR1 MNHEY and CDR2 SVGAGI. The V and J ends lost 7 bases and 1 base respectively, with 13 bases between them. The CDR3 is 14 residues long. CDR3 residues: CASNLGRAQETQYF. CDR3 in DNA: TGTGCCAGCAACCTGGGACGGGCCCAAGAGACCCAGTACTTC.